The T cell receptor (beta chain) described here comes from a study of PD-L1 blockade in urothelial cancer. About this clone itself: Its antigen is unknown.

Study-wide results and caveats: Durable benefit accompanied greater 3-week expansion of tumor-associated blood clones.

This table comes from immunoSEQ multiplex PCR, and its TCRdb copy is limited to in-frame clones, with some not included. The sample yields about 74,000 clones, around 80% seen once. The source of this sequence is a man aged 65 to 79 with urothelial cancer. The specimen comprised PBMCs, sampled around atezolizumab (anti-PD-L1) treatment.

Here the CDR3 DNA reads TGTGCCAGCAGCGGTGGACTAGCGGATACACAAGAGACCCAGTACTTC. Translation: CASSGGLADTQETQYF. The chain employs TRBV5-4 and TRBJ2-5; 10 nucleotides line up with TRBD2. The CDR3 contains 16 residues. V was clipped by 4 bases and J by 2 bases; unmatched bases: 8. The V gene's germline CDR1 is SGHNT and CDR2 YYREEE (reference sequence).